The 20 T cell receptor beta chains listed next were all sequenced from one sample in a study of blood T cell repertoires in COVID-19. Data came from immunoSEQ multiplex PCR; TCRdb stores just in-frame clones and leaves some out. The sample yields over 50,000 clones, approximately 84% seen once. Sequenced sample: peripheral blood. The origin of the receptors is a human donor in a cohort sampled during active COVID-19.

The rearrangement joins TRBV5-1 to TRBJ1-2; 7 nucleotides line up with TRBD1. This CDR3 has 13 amino acids. Per germline, CDR1 SGHRS and CDR2 YFSETQ. With 0 bases clipped from V and 6 bases from J, the junction kept 2 bases outside the gene matches. The DNA for the CDR3 is TGCGCCAGCAGCTTGGGACAGGGTAATGGCTACACCTTC. Amino acid sequence: CASSLGQGNGYTF.

The rearrangement uses TRBV4-1 and TRBJ1-1; D gene ambiguous. Deletions cut 2 bases from V and 1 base from J, with 11 bases between. The CDR3 is made up of 15 amino acids. Germline values: CDR1 MGHRA, CDR2 YSYEKL. The CDR3 spells CASSQYHNRNTEAFF. For the CDR3, the DNA is TGCGCCAGCAGCCAATACCATAATAGGAACACTGAAGCTTTCTTT.

Only one count was recorded for this clone. The CDR3 bases are TGTGCCAGCAACGCAGGGGTAGGTGGCTACACCTTC. This sequence encodes CASNAGVGGYTF. The V gene is TRBV3-1 (or the pseudogene TRBV3-2), the J gene TRBJ1-2, with D tentatively TRBD1 (6 bases). CDR1 is LGHDT and CDR2 is YNNKEL in the germline V gene (reference sequence). The ends were cut back, 7 bases at V and 7 bases at J, with 13 bases in the middle. The CDR3 runs 12 residues.

V and J are TRBV28 and TRBJ1-2; D uncertain. The V gene's germline CDR1 is MDHEN and CDR2 SYDVKM. V gave up 8 bases and J gave up 4 bases, with 17 bases separating them. The CDR3 loop spans 14 amino acids. As DNA, the CDR3 is TGTGCCAGCGGTACGCCACCCAACTCCTATGGCTACACCTTC. Amino acids: CASGTPPNSYGYTF.

V usage is TRBV7-8 and J usage is TRBJ1-1; D not certain. This CDR3 has 15 amino acids. With 1 base removed from V and 0 bases from J, the gap between germline ends came to 9 bases. CDR1 and CDR2 (germline): SGHVS, FQNEAQ. CDR3 protein: CASSLVPRMNTEAFF. The CDR3, as DNA: TGTGCCAGCAGCTTAGTTCCGAGAATGAACACTGAAGCTTTCTTT.

This sequence joins TRBV29-1 and TRBJ2-3; TRBD2 matches 8 bases. The CDR3 consists of 14 residues. CDR1 SQVTM and CDR2 ANQGSEA come from the germline V gene. The V gene end was trimmed by 5 bases and the J gene end by 1 base; junction bases not matched to a gene: 5. The CDR3 bases are TGCAGCGTTCGGCGGGGGGTTGGCACAGATACGCAGTATTTT. Amino acid sequence: CSVRRGVGTDTQYF.

The V gene is TRBV28, the J gene TRBJ1-5; 9 bases agree with TRBD1. The CDR3 spans 15 residues. The trim removed 5 bases at V and 4 bases at J, leaving 6 bases unmatched. CDR1 and CDR2 (germline): MDHEN, SYDVKM. CDR3 nucleotides: TGTGCCAGCAGTCCAACTGGACAGGGGAATCAGCCCCAGCATTTT. Its translation is CASSPTGQGNQPQHF. The full variable domain, completed using reference TRBV28 and TRBJ1-5, is DVKVTQSSRYLVKRTGEKVFLECVQDMDHENMFWYRQDPGLGLRLIYFSYDVKMKEKGDIPEGYSVSREKKERFSLILESASTNQTSMYLCASSPTGQGNQPQHFGDGTRLSIL.

CDR3 residues: CASNKQGAGTEAFF. CDR3 bases: TGCGCCAGCAACAAACAGGGGGCTGGCACTGAAGCTTTCTTT. The J gene is TRBJ1-1, the V gene TRBV5-1; 9 nucleotides align to TRBD1. Trimming at V came to 6 bases and at J to 4 bases, leaving 7 bases not matched to a gene. Germline values: CDR1 SGHRS, CDR2 YFSETQ. The CDR3 spans 14 residues. The full variable domain, in which reference TRBV5-1 and TRBJ1-1 provide the parts outside the CDR3, is KAGVTQTPRYLIKTRGQQVTLSCSPISGHRSVSWYQQTPGQGLQFLFEYFSETQRNKGNFPGRFSGRQFSNSRSEMNVSTLELGDSALYLCASNKQGAGTEAFFGQGTRLTVV.

J is TRBJ2-6 and V is TRBV6-5, with D unclear. Trimming removed 6 bases from V and 5 bases from J, with 14 bases in between. Germline CDR1 is MNHEY and CDR2 is SVGAGI. The CDR3 is made up of 15 amino acids. CDR3 protein: CASSLAMSRANVLTF. The CDR3 nucleotides are TGTGCCAGCAGCCTGGCAATGTCCAGGGCCAACGTCCTGACTTTC.

V is TRBV6-2 or TRBV6-3 and J is TRBJ2-2; 11 positions match TRBD2. The V gene's germline CDR1 is MNHEY and CDR2 SVGEGT. The CDR3 spans 19 residues. After removal of 2 bases from V and 5 bases from J, the junction contained 13 bases not matched to a gene. The chain's CDR3 is CASSYPELAGDGYTGELFF. DNA for the CDR3: TGTGCCAGCAGTTACCCGGAACTAGCGGGAGATGGTTATACCGGGGAGCTGTTTTTT.

The sample holds one count of this clone. The chain joins TRBV6-2 or TRBV6-3 to TRBJ2-3; D call uncertain. Trimming stripped 3 bases from V and 4 bases from J, with 11 bases between. Germline V gene lookup returns CDR1 MNHEY and CDR2 SVGEGT. The CDR3 length is 14 residues. CDR3 region: CASSYTPESDTQYF. The CDR3, as DNA: TGTGCCAGCAGTTATACGCCCGAGTCAGATACGCAGTATTTT.

V gene TRBV19 combines with J gene TRBJ2-2; possible D gene TRBD1, 5 bases. Deletions cut 5 bases from V and 6 bases from J, with 13 bases between. CDR1 and CDR2 from the germline V gene are LNHDA and SQIVND (reference sequence). This CDR3 comprises 14 residues. The CDR3 reads CASSPSQGSGELFF. CDR3 in DNA: TGTGCCAGTAGTCCTTCCCAGGGCTCCGGGGAGCTGTTTTTT.

The sample holds one count of this clone. The J gene is TRBJ1-1, the V gene TRBV4-1, with D uncertain. This CDR3 contains 11 residues. With 4 bases removed from V and 11 bases from J, the gap between germline ends came to 11 bases. CDR1 is MGHRA and CDR2 is YSYEKL in the germline V gene. CDR3 sequence: CASSLRSDAFF. CDR3 nucleotides: TGCGCCAGCAGCCTCAGGTCAGATGCTTTCTTT.

V gene TRBV10-1 combines with J gene TRBJ2-6; D call uncertain. Germline loops: CDR1 WNHNN, CDR2 SYGVQD (reference sequence). The CDR3 totals 14 residues. Trimming took 6 bases from V and 0 from J, leaving 6 bases between them. The CDR3 here is CASSSGSGANVLTF. The CDR3 DNA reads TGCGCCAGCAGCTCCGGCTCTGGGGCCAACGTCCTGACTTTC.

This sequence joins TRBV15 and TRBJ2-3; D is undetermined. The CDR3 contains 13 residues. Germline values: CDR1 LNHNV, CDR2 YYDKDF (reference sequence). The germline V and J ends were trimmed by 0 bases and 4 bases, with 5 bases remaining between them. DNA for the CDR3: TGTGCCACCAGCAGAGACCCCTCAGATACGCAGTATTTT. Its translation is CATSRDPSDTQYF.

A single count supports this clone. The chain carries TRBV7-9 and TRBJ2-6; 10 nucleotides align to TRBD1. CDR1 is SEHNR, CDR2 FQNEAQ, per germline (reference sequence). V trimming: 8 bases; J trimming: 0 bases; junction bases outside the gene matches: 22. The CDR3 has 22 residues. CDR3 sequence reads: CASPTPILRRQGAISGANVLTF. CDR3 DNA: TGTGCCAGCCCCACCCCTATACTTCGCCGACAGGGGGCCATCTCTGGGGCCAACGTCCTGACTTTC.

The chain joins TRBV19 to TRBJ1-4, with D perhaps matching TRBD1 (5 bases). The CDR3 contains 12 residues. In germline, CDR1 is LNHDA, CDR2 SQIVND (reference sequence). The CDR3 sequence: CATAATNEKLFF. The CDR3 region has the DNA TGTGCGACAGCCGCAACTAATGAAAAACTGTTTTTT.

The genes are TRBV29-1 and TRBJ2-2, with a tentative D call TRBD2 (5 bases). The germline V gene has CDR1 SQVTM and CDR2 ANQGSEA. Trimming took 4 bases from V and 4 from J, leaving 7 bases between them. The CDR3 loop spans 12 amino acids. The CDR3 sequence: CSVVGGTGELFF. The CDR3 nucleotides are TGCAGCGTTGTCGGAGGCACCGGGGAGCTGTTTTTT.

This chain joins TRBV2 and TRBJ1-6; 8 bases agree with TRBD1. The CDR3 covers 17 residues. V dropped 5 bases and J dropped 0; count of bases not matched to a gene: 6. Germline loops: CDR1 SNHLY, CDR2 FYNNEI. CDR3 in amino acids: CASSLTGAISYNSPLHF. DNA of the CDR3: TGTGCCAGCAGTCTGACAGGGGCCATCTCCTATAATTCACCCCTCCACTTT.

The V and J genes are TRBV9 and TRBJ1-1; 9 bases are shared with TRBD1. Looked up from germline, CDR1 is SGDLS and CDR2 is YYNGEE. J lost 3 bases, V lost 7 bases, and 10 bases had no gene match. The CDR3 is 15 residues long. CDR3 amino acids: CASRTGGAWDTEAFF. The CDR3 DNA sequence: TGTGCCAGCCGTACAGGGGGCGCCTGGGACACTGAAGCTTTCTTT.